The T cell receptor beta chain under discussion was sequenced for a study of OX40 agonist ivuxolimab in advanced cancers. Background on the study: Three partial responders included one hepatocellular carcinoma patient and two cutaneous melanoma patients. Whole-study findings and limits: The average count of expanded clones was higher among CD8+ T cells than among CD4+.

CDR1 is GTSNPN, CDR2 SVGIG, per germline (reference sequence). The CDR3 has 18 amino acids. V was pared by 3 bases and J by 0 bases, with 11 bases of the junction left unmatched. This clone has only a few counts. Its antigen is not identified. Clones were sequenced by immunoSEQ multiplex PCR, and TCRdb holds only the in-frame ones, with some missing. The sample lists approximately 90,000 clones; 70% to 90% were seen once. The chain uses TRBV30 and TRBJ1-6; TRBD1 agrees at 7 bases. The sequence was collected from an adult with an advanced solid tumor such as melanoma, head and neck, liver or kidney cancer. The input for sequencing was CD4+ or CD8+ T cells sorted from blood, taken in a trial of the OX40 agonist ivuxolimab. This CDR3 reads CAWRNPRDSSSYNSPLHF. The CDR3, as DNA: TGTGCCTGGAGAAACCCAAGGGACAGCAGCTCCTATAATTCACCCCTCCACTTT.